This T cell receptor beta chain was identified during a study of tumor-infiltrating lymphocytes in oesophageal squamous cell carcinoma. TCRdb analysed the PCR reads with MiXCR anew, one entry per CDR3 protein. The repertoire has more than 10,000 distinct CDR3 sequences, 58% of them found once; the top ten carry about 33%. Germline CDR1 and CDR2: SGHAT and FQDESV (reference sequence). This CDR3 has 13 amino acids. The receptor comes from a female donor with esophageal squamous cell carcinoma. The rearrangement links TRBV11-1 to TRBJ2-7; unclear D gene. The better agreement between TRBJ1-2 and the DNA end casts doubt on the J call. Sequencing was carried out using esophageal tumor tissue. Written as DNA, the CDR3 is TGTGCCAGCAGCTTGGCCCCTAACTATGGCTACACCTTC. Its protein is CASSLAPNYGYTF.